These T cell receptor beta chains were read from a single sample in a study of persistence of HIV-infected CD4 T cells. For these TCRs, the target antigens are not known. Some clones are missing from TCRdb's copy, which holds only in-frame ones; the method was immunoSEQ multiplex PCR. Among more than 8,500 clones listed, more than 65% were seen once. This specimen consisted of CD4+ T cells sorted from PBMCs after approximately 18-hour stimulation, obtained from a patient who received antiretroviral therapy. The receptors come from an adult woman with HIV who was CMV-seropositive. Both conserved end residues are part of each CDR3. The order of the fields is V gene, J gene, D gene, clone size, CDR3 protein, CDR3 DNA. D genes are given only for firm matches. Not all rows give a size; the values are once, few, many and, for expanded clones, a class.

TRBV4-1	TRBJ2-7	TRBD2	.	CASSQDLTSGTRAYEQYF	TGCGCCAGCAGCCAAGATCTAACTAGCGGGACCCGAGCCTACGAGCAGTACTTC
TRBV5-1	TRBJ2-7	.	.	CASSPPAGTLEQYF	TGCGCCAGCAGCCCCCCGGCCGGGACGCTCGAGCAGTACTTC
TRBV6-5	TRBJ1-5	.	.	CASRTGTNSNQPQHF	TGTGCCAGCAGGACCGGGACGAATAGCAATCAGCCCCAGCATTTT
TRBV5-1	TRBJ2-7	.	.	CASSQEQYF	TGCGCCAGCAGCCAGGAGCAGTACTTC
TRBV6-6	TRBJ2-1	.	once	CASSYSERALGNEQFF	TGTGCCAGCAGTTACTCGGAACGGGCCCTGGGGAATGAGCAGTTCTTC
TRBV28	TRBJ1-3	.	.	CASSPSHRGNTIYF	TGTGCCAGCAGCCCGTCACACCGGGGAAACACCATATATTTT
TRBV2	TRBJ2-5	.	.	CASSIDRLRAKTQYF	TGTGCCAGCAGTATAGACAGGCTCCGGGCGAAGACCCAGTACTTC
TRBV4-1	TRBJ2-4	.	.	CASSPEGGAKNIQYF	TGCGCCAGCAGCCCGGAGGGGGGGGCCAAAAACATTCAGTACTTC
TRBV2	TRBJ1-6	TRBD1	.	CAIGTGEDSPLHF	TGTGCCATTGGGACAGGAGAGGATTCACCCCTCCACTTT
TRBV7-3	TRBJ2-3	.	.	CASSPGPLTTDTQYF	TGTGCCAGCAGCCCAGGACCCCTTACCACAGATACGCAGTATTTT
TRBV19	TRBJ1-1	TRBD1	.	CASSTGTGNTEAFF	TGTGCCAGTAGTACGGGGACAGGGAACACTGAAGCTTTCTTT
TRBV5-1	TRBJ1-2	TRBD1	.	CASSSDLGTADGYTF	TGCGCCAGCAGCTCTGACTTGGGGACAGCCGATGGCTACACCTTC
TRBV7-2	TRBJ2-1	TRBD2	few	CASSLFGGEGGEQFF	TGTGCCAGCAGCTTATTTGGGGGGGAGGGCGGTGAGCAGTTCTTC
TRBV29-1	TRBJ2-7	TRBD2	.	CSVSSGTYEQYF	TGCAGCGTCTCTAGCGGGACATACGAGCAGTACTTC
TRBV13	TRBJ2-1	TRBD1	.	CASSLGDRGRHIEQFF	TGTGCCAGCAGCTTAGGGGACAGGGGACGCCATATTGAGCAGTTCTTC
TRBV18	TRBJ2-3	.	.	CASSPTGATSTDTQYF	TGTGCCAGCTCACCGACGGGGGCTACAAGCACAGATACGCAGTATTTT
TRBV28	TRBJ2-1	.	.	CASGSAEAYNEQFF	TGTGCCAGCGGGTCCGCAGAGGCCTACAATGAGCAGTTCTTC
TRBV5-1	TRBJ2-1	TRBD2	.	CASSGSLTSGRNNEQFF	TGCGCCAGCAGCGGTTCTCTGACTAGCGGGAGGAACAATGAGCAGTTCTTC
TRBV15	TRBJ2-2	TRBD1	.	CATSRAEGTGVPGELFF	TGTGCCACCAGCAGAGCTGAAGGGACAGGGGTCCCCGGGGAGCTGTTTTTT
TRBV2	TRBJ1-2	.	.	CASRQAAKGYTF	TGTGCCAGCAGGCAGGCCGCGAAAGGCTACACCTTC